The rows below give T cell receptor beta chains drawn from one sample of a study of cytomegalovirus exposure and HLA in healthy donors. Here immunoSEQ multiplex PCR was the method, and the copy in TCRdb shows in-frame clones only, minus some. The table has 75,000 to 95,000 clones, around 77% seen once. Sequencing was performed on PBMCs. These receptors originate from a man in his fifties or sixties in good health and CMV-seronegative. CDR3s include the opening cysteine and the closing phenylalanine or tryptophan. A D gene is named only where the DNA matches it firmly. Part of the rows lack a size; the others show once, few, many or a class for expanded clones.

-,-,TRBV7-2,TRBJ2-1,TGTGCCAGCAGCTCGGACTCCTTTGACAATGAGCAGTTCTTC,CASSSDSFDNEQFF
-,-,TRBV5-1,TRBJ1-6,TGCGCCAGCAGGAAGATAGAGCCTTATAATTCACCCCTCCACTTT,CASRKIEPYNSPLHF
-,-,TRBV6-5,TRBJ2-3,TGTGCCAGCAGTTACTCGCAGGGCACAAATACGCAGTATTTT,CASSYSQGTNTQYF
-,TRBD1,TRBV23-1,TRBJ2-7,TGCGCCAGCAGTCAAATCCACAGGGGGCTGCGCTCCTACGAGCAGTACTTC,CASSQIHRGLRSYEQYF
-,-,TRBV5-1,TRBJ2-1,TGCGCCAGCAGCTTGGTGCGGGCTTTATCCTACAATGAGCAGTTCTTC,CASSLVRALSYNEQFF
-,TRBD2,TRBV25-1,TRBJ2-3,TGTGCCAGCAGACTAGCGGGGACAGATACGCAGTATTTT,CASRLAGTDTQYF
-,TRBD2,TRBV5-4,TRBJ2-2,TGTGCCGCGGGGGAAAACACCGGGGAGCTGTTTTTT,CAAGENTGELFF
-,-,TRBV11-2,TRBJ1-6,TGTGCCAGCAGCTTAGGGAGCGGGCAGGGTCGGTCACCCCTCCACTTT,CASSLGSGQGRSPLHF
-,-,TRBV5-1,TRBJ1-4,TGCGCCAGCAGCCCTTCGACGGGGGGATGGAATGAAAAACTGTTTTTT,CASSPSTGGWNEKLFF
once,-,TRBV5-1,TRBJ2-2,TGCGCCAGCAGACCAGGACAGACCACCGGGGAGCTGTTTTTT,CASRPGQTTGELFF
-,-,TRBV13,TRBJ1-1,TGTGCCAGCAGCTTAGATGGGGCAGTCGGCCGTTTT,CASSLDGAVGRF
-,-,TRBV7-6,TRBJ2-5,TGTGCCAGCAGCTTAGGAGAGGTGCGAGGGGGGGCACGGGAGACCCAGTACTTC,CASSLGEVRGGARETQYF
-,TRBD2,TRBV5-1,TRBJ2-5,TGCGCCAGCAGTTCTGCCGGGACTAGCGGGGGGAGGTCCCCAGGCGGAGAGACCCAGTACTTC,CASSSAGTSGGRSPGGETQYF
-,TRBD1,TRBV27,TRBJ1-2,TGTGCCAGCAGTGATTCGACAGGGAAACTTAACTATGGCTACACCTTC,CASSDSTGKLNYGYTF
-,TRBD2,TRBV5-4,TRBJ2-3,TGTGCCAGCAGCTTCCGTAGCGGGGGGGATACGCAGTATTTT,CASSFRSGGDTQYF
-,-,TRBV5-1,TRBJ1-1,TGCGCCAGCAGCCCCGGTTGGGGGACCGGGAGCCCTGAAGCTTTCTTT,CASSPGWGTGSPEAFF
-,TRBD1,TRBV30,TRBJ2-7,TGTGCCTGGGTACAGGGGTTCGAGCAGTACTTC,CAWVQGFEQYF
-,TRBD2,TRBV14,TRBJ2-7,TGTGCCAGCAGCCGATGGGGGGAGGGCGAGCAGTACTTC,CASSRWGEGEQYF
-,-,TRBV25-1,TRBJ1-1,TGTGCCAGCACCTACGGACAGAACACTGAAGCTTTCTTT,CASTYGQNTEAFF
-,-,TRBV4-3,TRBJ2-2,TGCGCCAGCAGCCAACGTCCGGTCTCTCCCGAGCCCGGGGAGCTGTTTTTT,CASSQRPVSPEPGELFF
once,TRBD1,TRBV7-8,TRBJ2-2,TGTGCCAGCAGCTTCCTGGACAGGGAAACCGGGGAGCTGTTTTTT,CASSFLDRETGELFF
-,TRBD2,TRBV18,TRBJ2-5,TGTGCCAGCTCACCAAGTAGCGGGGGGACCGGCGGGACCCAGTACTTC,CASSPSSGGTGGTQYF
-,TRBD2,TRBV7-7,TRBJ2-5,TGTGCTAGCAGCCCCCGGGGGGGGACCCAAGAGACCCAGTACTTC,CASSPRGGTQETQYF
few,TRBD1,TRBV7-4,TRBJ1-2,TGTGCCAGCAGGATCCCACAGGGGTCATACGGCTACACCTTC,CASRIPQGSYGYTF
-,TRBD1,TRBV6-5,TRBJ2-7,TGTGCCAGCAGGACAGGGGGCGCGACCTACGAGCAGTACTTC,CASRTGGATYEQYF
-,TRBD1,TRBV2,TRBJ1-6,TGTGCCAGCAGCCTTGACAGGGATAATTCACCCCTCCACTTT,CASSLDRDNSPLHF